Below, 17 T cell receptor beta chains from the same sample are listed, as sequenced in a study of CD8 T cells in Susac syndrome. Random-hexamer reverse transcription was applied to about 0.45 to 1 ug RNA. MiXCR was run by TCRdb on the immunoSEQ multiplex PCR reads, yielding one entry per CDR3 protein. The sample gives approximately 180,000 distinct CDR3 sequences, about 91% of which show up once; about 0.09% is in the top ten. Specimen: CD4+ T cells from PBMCs. These receptors were obtained from a human donor with Susac syndrome.

The J gene is TRBJ2-7, the V gene TRBV18; D not resolved. The V gene's germline CDR1 is KGHSH and CDR2 LQKENI. This CDR3 region has 13 residues. Trimming took 2 bases from V and 5 from J, leaving 10 bases between them. The CDR3 nucleotides read TGTGCCAGCTCACCAGGGGAAATGGACGAGCAGTACTTC. Its translation is CASSPGEMDEQYF. The variable domain in full, completed from reference TRBV18 and TRBJ2-7, reads NAGVMQNPRHLVRRRGQEARLRCSPMKGHSHVYWYRQLPEEGLKFMVYLQKENIIDESGMPKERFSAEFPKEGPSILRIQQVVRGDSAAYFCASSPGEMDEQYFGPGTRLTVT.

V is TRBV11-2 and J is TRBJ1-1; D is unresolved. This CDR3 is 13 amino acids long. Germline CDR1 SGHAT, CDR2 FQNNGV. V was pared by 8 bases and J by 6 bases, with 16 bases between. As DNA, the CDR3 is TGTGCCAGCCAAGTAGTAAGTGGGGCTGAAGCTTTCTTT. Translated, it gives CASQVVSGAEAFF.

This sequence joins TRBV6-2 or TRBV6-3 and TRBJ2-1, with TRBD2 identical over 7 bases. The CDR3 is made up of 15 amino acids. The germline gives CDR1 MNHEY, CDR2 SVGEGT. Germline trimming cut 2 bases from V and 6 bases from J; bases unmatched to any gene: 7. The CDR3: CASSYDGLAANEQFF. The CDR3 DNA follows: TGTGCCAGCAGTTACGACGGGCTAGCGGCCAATGAGCAGTTCTTC.

The chain is built from TRBV20-1 and TRBJ2-2, with D perhaps matching TRBD2 (5 bases). From germline, CDR1 is DFQATT and CDR2 SNEGSKA (reference sequence). V was pared by 3 bases and J by 3 bases, with 8 bases between. The CDR3 extends over 13 amino acids. CDR3 in amino acids: CSASPGYTGELFF. In DNA form, the CDR3 reads TGCAGTGCTAGCCCGGGGTACACCGGGGAGCTGTTTTTT.

The chain uses TRBV20-1 and TRBJ2-3; D ambiguous. Trimming stripped 1 base from V and 5 bases from J, with 4 bases between. CDR1 DFQATT and CDR2 SNEGSKA come from the germline V gene (reference sequence). The CDR3 runs to 11 residues. DNA of the CDR3: TGCAGTGCTAGAGTGGGAGATACGCAGTATTTT. Translated, it gives CSARVGDTQYF.

This chain's CDR3 is CASSLRSLETQYF. For the CDR3, the DNA is TGTGCCAGCAGTTTAAGGTCATTGGAGACCCAGTACTTC. The rearrangement uses TRBV12-3 or TRBV12-4 and TRBJ2-5; D is undetermined. This CDR3 contains 13 residues. The V end lost 2 bases, the J end lost 5 bases, and 9 bases lay between the germline ends.

V and J are TRBV20-1 and TRBJ2-1; perhaps TRBD2 as D (6 bases). The CDR3 has 13 amino acids. V was cut by 3 bases and J by 2 bases, with 8 bases left in between. CDR1 and CDR2 from the germline V gene are DFQATT and SNEGSKA (reference sequence). CDR3 in amino acids: CSAREGPYNEQFF. As DNA, the CDR3 is TGCAGTGCTAGGGAGGGCCCCTACAATGAGCAGTTCTTC.

Here the CDR3 reads CASSQTRRADTQYF. CDR3 DNA: TGTGCCAGCAGTCAGACTAGGCGTGCAGATACGCAGTATTTT. The rearrangement uses TRBV28 and TRBJ2-3; weak D call: TRBD2 (6 bases). This CDR3 is built from 14 residues. Between the trimmed V and J ends, which lost 5 bases and 4 bases, there was a span of 13 bases. Germline V lookup: CDR1 MDHEN, CDR2 SYDVKM.

J is TRBJ1-1 and V is TRBV11-2; no firm D call. V lost 3 bases and J 3 bases, leaving 8 bases between the germline ends. The CDR3 runs to 13 residues. The germline CDR1 and CDR2 sequences are SGHAT and FQNNGV. The CDR3 sequence is CASSFGIDTEAFF. CDR3 nucleotide sequence: TGTGCCAGCAGCTTTGGCATCGACACTGAAGCTTTCTTT.

This chain links TRBV10-3 with TRBJ2-5, with TRBD1 identical over 7 bases. Germline V CDR1 and CDR2: ENHRY, SYGVKD. The CDR3 is made up of 14 amino acids. V was pared by 0 bases and J by 3 bases, with 1 base of the junction left unmatched. The CDR3 nucleotides are TGTGCCATCAGTGAGTCCGGGACAGAAGAGACCCAGTACTTC. Translation: CAISESGTEETQYF.

Only one count was recorded for this clonotype. The gene calls are TRBV12-3 or TRBV12-4 and TRBJ2-5; a possible D gene is TRBD1 (6 bases). Trimming pared 6 bases from V and 2 bases from J, leaving 16 bases between. This CDR3 comprises 15 residues. Here the CDR3 DNA reads TGTGCCAGCAGCATAAACAGGGTACGTCAAGAGACCCAGTACTTC. Translated: CASSINRVRQETQYF.

The genes are TRBV28 and TRBJ2-3; TRBD1 matches at 9 bases. Germline V CDR1 and CDR2: MDHEN, SYDVKM. The CDR3 covers 13 residues. Unmatched junction bases numbered 1, after V lost 5 bases and J lost 4 bases. The CDR3 DNA follows: TGTGCCAGCAGTAGACAGGGGGCAGATACGCAGTATTTT. This codes for CASSRQGADTQYF.

The chain's CDR3 is CASSQRGGPQETQYF. CDR3 nucleotide sequence: TGCGCCAGCAGCCAGCGGGGGGGTCCCCAAGAGACCCAGTACTTC. The rearrangement joins TRBV4-1 to TRBJ2-5; 9 bases agree with TRBD2. This CDR3 spans 15 amino acids. Unmatched junction bases numbered 3, after V lost 3 bases and J lost 1 base. Germline V lookup: CDR1 MGHRA, CDR2 YSYEKL.

The J gene is TRBJ2-7, the V gene TRBV11-1, with 8 nucleotides matching TRBD1. Losses at the gene ends were 5 bases for V and 4 bases for J; bases not matched to a gene: 7. The CDR3 is 14 residues long. In germline, CDR1 is SGHAT, CDR2 FQDESV (reference sequence). The CDR3 is CASSRDRTRYEQYF. The CDR3 coding sequence is TGTGCCAGCAGCCGGGACAGGACCAGGTACGAGCAGTACTTC.

V usage is TRBV29-1 and J usage is TRBJ2-1, with TRBD1 matching over 7 bases. The CDR3 spans 11 residues. Trimming took 8 bases from V and 10 from J; bases not matched to a gene: 8. Per the germline V gene, CDR1 is SQVTM and CDR2 is ANQGSEA. In nucleotides, the CDR3 is TGCAGCTTCGACAGGGCATGGGAGCAGTTCTTC. This gives the protein CSFDRAWEQFF.

The chain couples TRBV5-1 to TRBJ2-7, with TRBD1 identical over 9 bases. V was clipped by 6 bases and J by 2 bases; unmatched bases: 3. This CDR3 comprises 13 residues. Germline V gene lookup returns CDR1 SGHRS and CDR2 YFSETQ. The CDR3 sequence is CASTGTGTYEQYF. In DNA form, the CDR3 reads TGCGCCAGCACCGGGACAGGGACCTACGAGCAGTACTTC. The whole variable domain, filled in from reference TRBV5-1 and TRBJ2-7, reads KAGVTQTPRYLIKTRGQQVTLSCSPISGHRSVSWYQQTPGQGLQFLFEYFSETQRNKGNFPGRFSGRQFSNSRSEMNVSTLELGDSALYLCASTGTGTYEQYFGPGTRLTVT.

The rearrangement uses TRBV7-8 and TRBJ1-4; weak D call: TRBD1 (5 bases). CDR1 SGHVS and CDR2 FQNEAQ come from the germline V gene. The CDR3 has 15 residues. The V gene lost 1 base and the J gene lost 2 bases, with 8 bases spanning the gap. The CDR3 region has the DNA TGTGCCAGCAGCTTAGATCGGGGGACTAATGAAAAACTGTTTTTT. Translated: CASSLDRGTNEKLFF.